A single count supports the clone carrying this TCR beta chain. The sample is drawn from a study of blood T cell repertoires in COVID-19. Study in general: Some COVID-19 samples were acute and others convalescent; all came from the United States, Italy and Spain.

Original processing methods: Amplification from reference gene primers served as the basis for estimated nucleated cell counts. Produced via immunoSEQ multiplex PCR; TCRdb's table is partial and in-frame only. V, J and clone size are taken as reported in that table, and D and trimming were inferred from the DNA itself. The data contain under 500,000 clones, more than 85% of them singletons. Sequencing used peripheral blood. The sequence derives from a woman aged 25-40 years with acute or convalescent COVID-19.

CDR3 nucleotides: TGTGCCTGGAGTAAGACAGGGGGCTCTGGCTACACCTTC. Its protein product is CAWSKTGGSGYTF. J is TRBJ1-2 and V is TRBV30; TRBD1 aligns across 10 bases. Germline values: CDR1 GTSNPN, CDR2 SVGIG (reference sequence). The CDR3 extends over 13 amino acids. J gave up 7 bases and V 2 bases, and 4 bases lay outside the gene matches.